One and the same sample provided the 6 T cell receptor beta chains below, sequenced in a study of blood T cell repertoires in COVID-19. Assay used: immunoSEQ multiplex PCR; TCRdb lists only in-frame clones, some missing. Altogether roughly 230,000 clones are present, roughly 91% being singletons, with the ten largest covering approximately 0.8%. Sequencing used peripheral blood. The receptors come from a man under 40 with COVID-19, enrolled during active disease.

This chain joins TRBV6-5 and TRBJ1-1; a weak D match, TRBD1 (5 bases). This CDR3 comprises 16 residues. The germline CDR1 and CDR2 sequences are MNHEY and SVGAGI. Deletions cut 0 bases from V and 0 bases from J, with 11 bases between. The CDR3 region is CASSYSRRGVNTEAFF. DNA of the CDR3: TGTGCCAGCAGTTACTCGAGACGGGGGGTGAACACTGAAGCTTTCTTT.

The V and J genes are TRBV7-2 and TRBJ1-2; a possible D gene is TRBD1 (6 bases). V gave up 2 bases and J gave up 8 bases, with 12 bases separating them. The CDR3 has 13 residues. Germline loops: CDR1 SGHTA, CDR2 FQGNSA. CDR3 DNA: TGTGCCAGCAGCTTAAACAGGGAGAGGGGCTACACCTTC. Protein product: CASSLNRERGYTF. The full variable domain, completed using reference TRBV7-2 and TRBJ1-2, is GAGVSQSPSNKVTEKGKDVELRCDPISGHTALYWYRQSLGQGLEFLIYFQGNSAPDKSGLPSDRFSAERTGGSVSTLTIQRTQQEDSAVYLCASSLNRERGYTFGSGTRLTVV.

The chain is built from TRBV19 and TRBJ2-1, with 9 bases fitting TRBD1. Germline assignment: CDR1 LNHDA and CDR2 SQIVND (reference sequence). The CDR3 extends over 16 amino acids. J was trimmed by 5 bases and V by 3 bases; bases with no gene match: 8. DNA of the CDR3: TGTGCCAGTAGTATTGTTAAGGGACAGGGCAACAATGAGCAGTTCTTC. Protein sequence: CASSIVKGQGNNEQFF.

The chain has TRBV9 and TRBJ1-3; TRBD1 might be the D (5 bases). This CDR3 region has 16 residues. Trimming shortened V by 0 bases and J by 2 bases, and 12 bases separated the two germline ends. From germline, CDR1 is SGDLS and CDR2 YYNGEE. The CDR3 coding sequence is TGTGCCAGCAGCGTAGAGTTCACGGGGGCTGGAAACACCATATATTTT. It codes for CASSVEFTGAGNTIYF.

The V and J genes are TRBV19 and TRBJ2-1; TRBD2 aligns across 11 bases. Germline V gene lookup returns CDR1 LNHDA and CDR2 SQIVND (reference sequence). This CDR3 contains 17 residues. The V gene end was trimmed by 4 bases and the J gene end by 4 bases; junction bases not matched to a gene: 9. The CDR3 DNA reads as TGTGCCAGTAGTACCTCATTTAGCGGGGGGGTTTACAATGAGCAGTTCTTC. The encoded protein is CASSTSFSGGVYNEQFF.

The CDR3 nucleotides read TGCGCCAGCAGCTTAAGAGGGGGAGCGAACACCGGGGAGCTGTTTTTT. This encodes CASSLRGGANTGELFF. The chain uses TRBV5-1 and TRBJ2-2; possible D gene TRBD1, 6 bases. The CDR3 consists of 16 residues. V lost 2 bases and J lost 0, with 11 bases in between. Germline assignment: CDR1 SGHRS and CDR2 YFSETQ.